The rows below give T cell receptor beta chains drawn from one sample of a study of early stage breast cancer tumors. Sequencing used immunoSEQ multiplex PCR; TCRdb keeps in-frame clones, though not all of them. The data show 25,000 to 30,000 clones, just under 85% seen once. Sequencing was done on a sample of blood. These receptor sequences come from a person aged 50-59 years with breast cancer. Each CDR3 is given with its conserved first and last residue. A D gene is named only where the DNA matches it firmly. For some rows the clone size is stated as once, few or many, or as a class when expanded; others skip it.

TGTGCCAGCAGCTTAAATTTTGGGGCAAGCGGGGGGGACAATGAGCAGTTCTTC | CASSLNFGASGGDNEQFF | TRBJ2-1 | TRBD2 | once | TRBV7-3
TGTGCCAGCAGTGAAACGCCGGGACAGGGGACAGATACGCAGTATTTT | CASSETPGQGTDTQYF | TRBJ2-3 | TRBD1 | - | TRBV6-1
TGTGCCAGCAGCATAGATAATGAGCAGTTCTTC | CASSIDNEQFF | TRBJ2-1 | - | once | TRBV7-9
TGTGCCAGCAGCTTGGGCAGGTTCAAAGATACGCAGTATTTT | CASSLGRFKDTQYF | TRBJ2-3 | - | - | TRBV11-2
TGCGCCAGCAAGGCCAGGGATGGTGAAAACACCATATATTTT | CASKARDGENTIYF | TRBJ1-3 | - | - | TRBV5-1
TGTGCCAGCTCACCGACCCCGTCGTCGGGGGTGGGCACAGATACGCAGTATTTT | CASSPTPSSGVGTDTQYF | TRBJ2-3 | - | - | TRBV18
TGTGCCAGCAGTTCCTACGTCACGGGACAGCTGAACACTGAAGCTTTCTTT | CASSSYVTGQLNTEAFF | TRBJ1-1 | TRBD1 | - | TRBV7-3
TGTGCCAGCAGTGCGAGCGGGAGGCCGAACAATGAGCAGTTCTTC | CASSASGRPNNEQFF | TRBJ2-1 | TRBD2 | - | TRBV25-1
TGTGCCAGCAGCTTGGTAGGACTAGCGGGAGGGCCTGGCGAGCAGTACTTC | CASSLVGLAGGPGEQYF | TRBJ2-7 | TRBD2 | - | TRBV5-4
TGTGCCAGCAGCGCACAGGGGACCAACACAGATACGCAGTATTTT | CASSAQGTNTDTQYF | TRBJ2-3 | TRBD1 | - | TRBV11-2
TGTGCCAGTAGTTCGGGCAGGGTGAACACCGGGGAGCTGTTTTTT | CASSSGRVNTGELFF | TRBJ2-2 | - | - | TRBV19
TGTGCCATAGGTACTAGCGGGGAAAGCACAGATACGCAGTATTTT | CAIGTSGESTDTQYF | TRBJ2-3 | TRBD2 | - | TRBV19
TGTGCCAGCAGCGCCAGCCCCACCCAGGACTCTGGAAACACCATATATTTT | CASSASPTQDSGNTIYF | TRBJ1-3 | - | once | TRBV9
TGTGCCAGCAGCCGAGAGCGGTCCGTCCAAGAGACCCAGTACTTC | CASSRERSVQETQYF | TRBJ2-5 | - | - | TRBV5-6
TGTGCCAGCAGCCCCGGCCGGGGATCCTACAATGAGCAGTTCTTC | CASSPGRGSYNEQFF | TRBJ2-1 | - | - | TRBV7-6
TGTGCCAGCAGCCAAGCCGGGACAGGGGGCATCGGCTACACCTTC | CASSQAGTGGIGYTF | TRBJ1-2 | TRBD1 | - | TRBV14
TGTGTCAGCCCCCCCGGGGAGACCCAGTACTTC | CVSPPGETQYF | TRBJ2-5 | - | - | TRBV7-5
TGCGCCAGCAGCCTATCCTCGGAGGGCACAGATACGCAGTATTTT | CASSLSSEGTDTQYF | TRBJ2-3 | - | once | TRBV5-1
TGTGCCAGCAGCTTAGAACGGGGCTGGAATTCACCCCTCCACTTT | CASSLERGWNSPLHF | TRBJ1-6 | - | few | TRBV11-2
TGCGCCAGCAGCCAAGAATGGGGACAGGGCAACTCTGGGGCCAACGTCCTGACTTTC | CASSQEWGQGNSGANVLTF | TRBJ2-6 | TRBD1 | few | TRBV4-1
TGCGCCAGCAGCCCGGGACTAGCGGGGGGGATTGGAGAGACCCAGTACTTC | CASSPGLAGGIGETQYF | TRBJ2-5 | TRBD2 | - | TRBV5-1
TGTGCCAGCAGCTTAGTTCATCCAGAGTCCTACGAGCAGTACTTC | CASSLVHPESYEQYF | TRBJ2-7 | - | - | TRBV7-2
TGTGCCATCAGTGATAGTAGAAGTCAGGCCAATGAGCAGTTCTTC | CAISDSRSQANEQFF | TRBJ2-1 | - | once | TRBV10-3
TGTGCCAGCAGCTCGGACGGAACCTACAATGAGCAGTTCTTC | CASSSDGTYNEQFF | TRBJ2-1 | - | once | TRBV5-4
TGTGCCAGCAGTTATGCTCCGGGACATCGACAAGAGACCCAGTACTTC | CASSYAPGHRQETQYF | TRBJ2-5 | - | - | TRBV6-6
TGCGCCAGCAGCTTGGCCGGTGAAAGAGGAGAGACCCAGTACTTC | CASSLAGERGETQYF | TRBJ2-5 | - | - | TRBV5-1
TGTGCCAGCTCCACGCCACAGTCTAACTATGGCTACACCTTC | CASSTPQSNYGYTF | TRBJ1-2 | - | - | TRBV18
TGTGCCAGCAGCTTTGACCCAGGTTGGAGTTTGTTAAACTATGGCTACACCTTC | CASSFDPGWSLLNYGYTF | TRBJ1-2 | - | - | TRBV5-4
TGTGCCAGCAGGGCGTTATCGTTCGGGGGGCATAGCACAGATACGCAGTATTTT | CASRALSFGGHSTDTQYF | TRBJ2-3 | - | - | TRBV27
TGTGCCAGCAGCTTCGGACTAGCGGGAACTGAGCAGTTCTTC | CASSFGLAGTEQFF | TRBJ2-1 | TRBD2 | - | TRBV7-9
TGTGCCAGCAGCTCCCCAGGTAGGGGGGCCGTCACAGATACGCAGTATTTT | CASSSPGRGAVTDTQYF | TRBJ2-3 | - | once | TRBV9
TGTGCCAACAGTGACGACAGCAATCAGCCCCAGCATTTT | CANSDDSNQPQHF | TRBJ1-5 | - | once | TRBV28
TGCGCCAGCAGCTTTCGTCTGACTAGCGGGAGGGTGAACTACAATGAGCAGTTCTTC | CASSFRLTSGRVNYNEQFF | TRBJ2-1 | TRBD2 | once | TRBV5-1
TGCAGCGCCGGGACAGGGTTTGGCTACACCTTC | CSAGTGFGYTF | TRBJ1-2 | TRBD1 | - | TRBV29-1
TGTGCCAGCAGTTCAAACCGGGACAGGGGACATCATGAGCAGTTCTTC | CASSSNRDRGHHEQFF | TRBJ2-1 | TRBD1 | - | TRBV6-6
TGTGCCAGCAGCTTGAGCCTAGGAGGCGGGGAGCTGTTTTTT | CASSLSLGGGELFF | TRBJ2-2 | - | once | TRBV5-5
TGTGCCAGCAGCCCTGGAGGCTCAGGCCTATACGAGCAGTACTTC | CASSPGGSGLYEQYF | TRBJ2-7 | - | - | TRBV5-4
TGTGCCAGCAGTTTCCCCGGGACCGACAGGGGCTACACCTTC | CASSFPGTDRGYTF | TRBJ1-2 | - | few | TRBV28
TGTGCCAGTAATAGGGCCGATGAGCAGTTCTTC | CASNRADEQFF | TRBJ2-1 | - | - | TRBV6-6
TGTGCCAGCAGGACAGGGACAGGGGACACCGGGGAGCTGTTTTTT | CASRTGTGDTGELFF | TRBJ2-2 | TRBD1 | - | TRBV11-1
TGTGCCAGTAGTTTAGGTGAATACGAGCAGTACTTC | CASSLGEYEQYF | TRBJ2-7 | - | few | TRBV19
TGTGCCAGCTCACCACCCTCCGGACAGGTATTAGGGGCCCAGTACTTC | CASSPPSGQVLGAQYF | TRBJ2-5 | TRBD1 | - | TRBV18
TGTGCCAGCAGTTCCTTTGGACGGATACCCCTTGGCTACACCTTC | CASSSFGRIPLGYTF | TRBJ1-2 | - | - | TRBV5-6
TGTGCCAGCCAAACAGGGCCCGAGGGGAACATTCAGTACTTC | CASQTGPEGNIQYF | TRBJ2-4 | - | - | TRBV2
TGTGCCAGCAGTGTGGAGACTAAAAACACCGGGGAGCTGTTTTTT | CASSVETKNTGELFF | TRBJ2-2 | - | - | TRBV2
TGTGCCAGTATTAACGTGTATGGGGAGCAGTACTTC | CASINVYGEQYF | TRBJ2-7 | - | - | TRBV19
TGTGCCAGCAGCGCCACAGGCGGCTTGCCCTATGGCTACACCTTC | CASSATGGLPYGYTF | TRBJ1-2 | - | - | TRBV7-2
TGTGCCAGCAGTCCCCAGGGGGCCGGGGAGCTGTTTTTT | CASSPQGAGELFF | TRBJ2-2 | TRBD1 | - | TRBV28
TGTGCCAGCAGTGAGGGACCCCCCTACGAGCAGTACTTC | CASSEGPPYEQYF | TRBJ2-7 | - | - | TRBV6-1
TGTGCCAGCTCACCACCGGGGGGTTACACCGGGGAGCTGTTTTTT | CASSPPGGYTGELFF | TRBJ2-2 | - | few | TRBV18
TGTGCCAGCAGTGAAGTCCCCCTATACGAGCAGTACTTC | CASSEVPLYEQYF | TRBJ2-7 | - | - | TRBV6-1
TGTGCCAGCAGTTTCCCCGATCGAAGGAGCACTGAAGCTTTCTTT | CASSFPDRRSTEAFF | TRBJ1-1 | - | - | TRBV28
TGTGCCAGCAGAGACAGTAGCAATCAGCCCCAGCATTTT | CASRDSSNQPQHF | TRBJ1-5 | - | - | TRBV6-5
TGTGCCAGCAGCCGGCAAATAGCGTCAGGGGCAGATACGCAGTATTTT | CASSRQIASGADTQYF | TRBJ2-3 | - | - | TRBV4-2
TGTGCCAGCAGGAGGTTTGGGGCGGGCACTGAAGCTTTCTTT | CASRRFGAGTEAFF | TRBJ1-1 | - | few | TRBV2